This entry describes one T cell receptor (beta chain). The antigen it binds to is not known. Per-nucleotide qualities are absent, and no much larger clonotype sits a single base away. The data originate from a study of T cell responses to AZD1222 COVID-19 vaccine listed by TCRdb under 2021. In terms of the full investigation: AZD1222 recipients with second doses at about 4 weeks or about 12 weeks were pooled, because spike-specific TCR depth and breadth did not differ between schedules. A total of around 240 trial participants underwent TCR sequencing, of whom 200 to 220 had received two doses of AZD1222 and some 25 had received two doses of the MenACWY control vaccine. Trial participants were enrolled into age subgroups of 18-55, 56-69 and 70-plus years, which contained roughly 150, 30 and 60 TCR-sequenced participants, respectively. General findings and caveats noted by the study authors: Because no day 14 peak-response samples were available, repertoires were characterized only after the peak T cell response. Participants were mostly white British, with more females than males. The authors suggested clonal diversity may have been underestimated. The 56-69-year group was small, and its depth increase did not reach significance, likely because of low power. Conclusions about previously exposed vaccinees are limited, since just a handful of AZD1222 recipients were seropositive for SARS-CoV-2 at baseline. CD4 TCRs associated with the vaccine covered the entire spike protein, and the dominant responses were in regions 160-218 and 743-854. Epitopes outside the regions mutated in the B.1.351 and B.1.1.7 variants were reportedly recognized by nearly half of the unique spike-specific TCRs. After two AZD1222 doses, both the breadth and the depth of spike-specific TCRs were significantly higher than at day 0 and than in MenACWY recipients.

For this chain, trimming is 0 bases at the V end and 8 bases at the J end, and the number of junction bases without a gene match is 19. CDR1 SGHKS and CDR2 YYEKEE are derived from the germline V gene (reference sequence). Including the terminal cysteine and phenylalanine, the CDR3 comprises 18 residues. Only CDR3 DNA remains: 54 bases, in frame from the first base. The CDR3 regions of human TCRbeta chains were subjected to immunosequencing. The study's processing was this. Repertoire TCRs were matched against a reference library of SARS-CoV-2-specific TCRs generated with the MIRA antigen-specificity platform. Breadth meant the fraction of unique TCRs that were SARS-CoV-2-associated, whereas depth meant the fraction of total T cells that were SARS-CoV-2-associated. Using the MIRA data, every spike-specific TCR was mapped to the spike region that the TCR reacted to and assigned to either a CD4 or a CD8 class. Log10-transformed breadth and depth values were compared by one-way ANOVA with Sidak's multiple comparisons tests. The table was pulled from immuneACCESS by TCRdb, which kept in-frame rearrangements only. Such tables lose some clones; where checked, under half of the loss comes from unresolved V genes, and the rest has no known cause. V, J and clone size reflect that table, while D and trimming were determined from the DNA. The sample table holds 100,000 to 120,000 clones, of which roughly 84% were seen once. The ten most abundant clones make up about 3% of the sample.

Explained via the paper, the time point label denotes: baseline before first vaccination. Vaccinee samples were obtained from the UK trials COV001 and COV002, which included a single-blind randomized controlled phase 2/3 trial of AZD1222 (ChAdOx1 nCoV-19) in healthy adults. For TCRbeta chain sequencing, PBMC samples from trial participants were taken at day 0 and at day 28 after the second dose. The sequence was obtained from an adult in good health. This specimen was peripheral blood, taken on day 0 of AZD1222 vaccination. The chain is made from TRBV5-5 and TRBJ1-2; the central 7 bases match TRBD1. The nucleotide sequence reads as follows: TGTGCCAGCAGCTTGGAGGGCGGAACGACAGGGCGGAGGGGCGGCTACACCTTC. This sequence encodes CASSLEGGTTGRRGGYTF.